These 25 T cell receptor beta chains came from one sample sequenced in a study of T cells in Graves' hyperthyroidism and ophthalmopathy. Regions amplified from RNA transcripts were the TCR beta CDR3 regions. HTBI primers were employed in a first-round RT-PCR of the TCR CDR3. A single record per CDR3 protein comes from TCRdb applying MiXCR to the multiplex PCR reads. The table includes hundreds of thousands of distinct CDR3 sequences, 12% to 15% detected once. The sample comprised blood. These receptors came from a woman aged 18-29 years with Graves' hyperthyroidism.

The chain uses TRBV4-2 and TRBJ1-1; the D is unclear. CDR3 length: 14 amino acids. V gave up 1 base and J gave up 0 bases, with 6 bases separating them. The germline CDR1 and CDR2 sequences are LGHNA and YNFKEQ. The chain's CDR3 is CASSQGRLNTEAFF. CDR3 coding DNA: TGTGCCAGCAGCCAAGGACGGCTGAACACTGAAGCTTTCTTT.

This clonotype has more than one count but fewer than ten. The V and J genes are TRBV29-1 and TRBJ1-3; 8 bases line up with TRBD1. J lost 4 bases, V lost 6 bases, and 8 bases had no gene match. CDR1 is SQVTM and CDR2 is ANQGSEA in the germline V gene. There are 14 residues in the CDR3. In DNA form, the CDR3 reads TGCAGCGTCGCGGACAGGGAGGACGGAAACACCATATATTTT. It specifies CSVADREDGNTIYF.

This clonotype was detected ten times or more. J is TRBJ1-1 and V is TRBV28; the match to TRBD1 covers 12 bases. This CDR3 spans 14 amino acids. V lost 6 bases to trimming and J lost 6 bases; unmatched junction nucleotides: 5. CDR1 MDHEN and CDR2 SYDVKM come from the germline V gene. CDR3 protein: CASRPGTGGPEAFF. The CDR3 DNA reads TGTGCCAGCAGACCCGGGACAGGGGGCCCTGAAGCTTTCTTT.

The chain is built from TRBV5-1 and TRBJ1-6; no clear D gene. The germline V gene has CDR1 SGHRS and CDR2 YFSETQ. With 0 bases removed from V and 9 bases from J, the gap between germline ends came to 13 bases. The CDR3 totals 15 residues. The CDR3 DNA sequence: TGCGCCAGCAGCTTGGACAGATCCGCTGGTTCACCCCTCCACTTT. Its translation: CASSLDRSAGSPLHF.

The chain links TRBV5-6 to TRBJ2-6; no reliable D call. Germline lookup yields CDR1 SGHDT and CDR2 YYEEEE. V shed 4 bases and J shed 4 bases, with 12 bases lying between them. This CDR3 is 15 amino acids long. CDR3 protein: CASSPVGSGANVLTF. Written as DNA, the CDR3 is TGTGCCAGCAGCCCAGTTGGCTCCGGGGCCAACGTCCTGACTTTC.

This clonotype was seen a few times. The chain is built from TRBV30 and TRBJ1-1; D unresolved. The germline V and J ends were trimmed by 0 bases and 3 bases, with 8 bases remaining between them. The CDR3 totals 13 residues. Germline-derived CDR1 and CDR2 are GTSNPN and SVGIG (reference sequence). The CDR3 region is CAWSVERDTEAFF. DNA for the CDR3: TGTGCCTGGAGTGTAGAACGAGACACTGAAGCTTTCTTT.

This clonotype was counted at least ten times. The gene calls are TRBV2 and TRBJ2-7; TRBD1 matches at 7 bases. The CDR3 consists of 14 residues. With 8 bases clipped from V and 2 bases from J, the junction kept 9 bases outside the gene matches. Per the germline V gene, CDR1 is SNHLY and CDR2 is FYNNEI. The CDR3 sequence: CASLTWDRAYEQYF. Here the CDR3 DNA reads TGTGCCAGCTTAACCTGGGACAGAGCCTACGAGCAGTACTTC.

This clonotype was observed a handful of times. V usage is TRBV29-1 and J usage is TRBJ2-1; 10 bases are a match to TRBD2. The germline gives CDR1 SQVTM, CDR2 ANQGSEA. The CDR3 has 16 amino acids. Losses at the gene ends were 0 bases for V and 3 bases for J; bases not matched to a gene: 5. The CDR3 DNA sequence: TGCAGCGTTGAAGAGGTGGCTAGCGGGAGCTACAATGAGCAGTTCTTC. Residues: CSVEEVASGSYNEQFF.

This clonotype has a handful of counts. The rearrangement links TRBV6-1 to TRBJ1-2, with 7 bases aligning to TRBD1. Germline values: CDR1 MNHNS, CDR2 SASEGT. V was pared by 10 bases and J by 8 bases, with 7 bases of the junction left unmatched. This CDR3 is 11 amino acids long. Here the CDR3 DNA reads TGTGCCACCAATAAAGGGGGCGGCTACACCTTC. Its translation: CATNKGGGYTF.

The V call is TRBV28, the J call TRBJ2-1; 9 nucleotides line up with TRBD2. The trim removed 2 bases at V and 10 bases at J, leaving 12 bases unmatched. Germline CDR1 and CDR2: MDHEN and SYDVKM. This CDR3 has 16 amino acids. CDR3 bases: TGTGCCAGCAGTTTAGGGGCGGGACTAGCCGGCCAGGAGCAGTTCTTC. Residues: CASSLGAGLAGQEQFF.

This clonotype has a handful of counts. This chain links TRBV9 with TRBJ2-3; TRBD2 aligns across 7 bases. This CDR3 is built from 17 residues. Germline V gene lookup returns CDR1 SGDLS and CDR2 YYNGEE. The V and J ends lost 4 bases and 1 base, in that order; junction bases with no gene match: 12. CDR3 nucleotides: TGTGCCAGCAGCCCGCGGGGGTTGCTAGCGGGCACAGATACGCAGTATTTT. Its protein product is CASSPRGLLAGTDTQYF.

This clonotype was observed many times. The chain uses TRBV6-6 and TRBJ2-3; 8 bases match TRBD1. The CDR3 is 22 amino acids. Per germline, CDR1 MNHNY and CDR2 SVGAGI (reference sequence). The trim removed 2 bases at V and 2 bases at J, leaving 24 bases unmatched. The CDR3 loop is CASSYRKPDRVITHFVTDTQYF. CDR3 DNA sequence: TGTGCCAGCAGTTACCGTAAACCGGACAGGGTAATAACACACTTCGTCACAGATACGCAGTATTTT.

This clonotype was detected ten times or more. The junction departs from the called germline gene at one end, perhaps through a read error. This chain connects TRBV11-2 to TRBJ1-1; D is undetermined. The CDR3 length is 13 residues. Germline V gene lookup returns CDR1 SGHAT and CDR2 FQNNGV. CDR3 sequence: CASSATANSEAFF. CDR3 nucleotides: TGTGCCAGCAGCGCTACAGCGAACTCTGAAGCTTTCTTT.

This clonotype was counted ten times or more. The rearrangement joins TRBV27 to TRBJ1-1, with D possibly matching TRBD1 (5 bases). Trimming took 1 base from V and 4 from J, leaving 13 bases between them. The CDR3 is 15 residues long. Germline values: CDR1 MNHEY, CDR2 SMNVEV (reference sequence). CDR3 sequence: CASSLYGTLPTEAFF. CDR3 DNA sequence: TGTGCCAGCAGTTTATATGGGACCCTACCCACTGAAGCTTTCTTT.

The chain is built from TRBV20-1 and TRBJ1-5; perhaps TRBD1 as D (6 bases). The germline CDR1 and CDR2 sequences are DFQATT and SNEGSKA (reference sequence). CDR3 size: 14 residues. Between the trimmed V and J ends, which lost 3 bases and 4 bases, there was a span of 13 bases. Written as DNA, the CDR3 is TGCAGTGCTAGCCCCGGGGGCGGAAATCAGCCCCAGCATTTT. Protein: CSASPGGGNQPQHF.

This clonotype was counted between two and nine times. The V and J genes are TRBV5-5 and TRBJ1-3, with D unresolved. CDR3 size: 15 residues. Between the trimmed V and J ends, which lost 1 base and 0 bases, there was a span of 8 bases. The germline CDR1 and CDR2 sequences are SGHKS and YYEKEE (reference sequence). Here the CDR3 reads CASSLHQSSGNTIYF. The CDR3 bases are TGTGCCAGCAGCTTGCATCAGAGCTCTGGAAACACCATATATTTT. The entire variable domain, with the rest obtained from reference TRBV5-5 and TRBJ1-3, is as follows: DAGVTQSPTHLIKTRGQQVTLRCSPISGHKSVSWYQQVLGQGPQFIFQYYEKEERGRGNFPDRFSARQFPNYSSELNVNALLLGDSALYLCASSLHQSSGNTIYFGEGSWLTVV.

The chain employs TRBV7-8 and TRBJ2-5; 7 nucleotides align to TRBD2. J gave up 1 base and V 5 bases, and 7 bases lay outside the gene matches. Germline lookup yields CDR1 SGHVS and CDR2 FQNEAQ. The CDR3 runs 15 residues. DNA of the CDR3: TGTGCCAGCAGCCACCCTAGCGGACCCCAAGAGACCCAGTACTTC. It specifies CASSHPSGPQETQYF.

This sequence joins TRBV28 and TRBJ2-7, with 8 nucleotides matching TRBD2. V shed 6 bases, J shed 3 bases, and the junction held 4 bases outside the gene matches. The germline V gene encodes CDR1 MDHEN and CDR2 SYDVKM. This CDR3 spans 13 amino acids. The CDR3 bases are TGTGCCAGCAGGTGGGGACTAGACTACGAGCAGTACTTC. Its translation is CASRWGLDYEQYF.

This rearrangement joins TRBV20-1 to TRBJ1-2, with a tentative D call TRBD1 (6 bases). V lost 1 base, J lost 4 bases, and 16 bases lay in between. The germline CDR1 and CDR2 sequences are DFQATT and SNEGSKA (reference sequence). This CDR3 has 15 amino acids. The CDR3 region has the DNA TGCAGTGCTAGAGGCGGACAGTCCGTCGCCTATGGCTACACCTTC. This encodes CSARGGQSVAYGYTF.

This clonotype occurred many times. The chain combines TRBV9 with TRBJ2-2; tentative D call: TRBD1 (6 bases). Trimming shortened V by 0 bases and J by 1 base, and 16 bases separated the two germline ends. The CDR3 is 18 amino acids. Per the germline V gene, CDR1 is SGDLS and CDR2 is YYNGEE. CDR3 coding DNA: TGTGCCAGCAGCGTAGCCCCTACAGGGAGCGGGAACACCGGGGAGCTGTTTTTT. This codes for CASSVAPTGSGNTGELFF.

The table lists this clonotype with many counts. V gene TRBV6-1 combines with J gene TRBJ2-3, with TRBD1 matching over 7 bases. V was clipped by 4 bases and J by 1 base; unmatched bases: 14. This CDR3 has 18 amino acids. CDR1 is MNHNS, CDR2 SASEGT, per germline. The CDR3 DNA reads as TGTGCCAGCAGTGCACAGGGGATTCATTTACGAGGCACAGATACGCAGTATTTT. It is translated as CASSAQGIHLRGTDTQYF.

The gene calls are TRBV7-9 and TRBJ2-3; D is possibly TRBD2 (6 bases). V lost 5 bases, J lost 4 bases, and 16 bases lay in between. Germline assignment: CDR1 SEHNR and CDR2 FQNEAQ (reference sequence). The CDR3 runs to 15 residues. In DNA, the CDR3 is TGTGCCAGCAGCACAATTTCCGGGACTTCAGATACGCAGTATTTT. Its protein product is CASSTISGTSDTQYF.

As concerns this clonotype: The conserved phenylalanine or tryptophan normally closing the CDR3 is absent here, so this likely arose from a read error. The chain carries TRBV12-3 or TRBV12-4 and TRBJ1-5; D remains ambiguous. Deletions cut 0 bases from V and 7 bases from J, with 7 bases between. The CDR3 contains 13 residues. CDR3 in amino acids: CASSLAPGQPQHL. CDR3 bases: TGTGCCAGCAGTTTAGCGCCGGGGCAGCCCCAGCATCTT.

With respect to this clonotype: A read error may produce the germline difference seen at one junction end. The V gene is TRBV19, the J gene TRBJ2-1; D unresolved. Per germline, CDR1 LNHDA and CDR2 SQIVND (reference sequence). The CDR3 extends over 15 amino acids. In DNA form, the CDR3 reads TGCGCCACTACCCCCGTCGGCAGAAGATACAATGAGCAGTTCTTC. Translating gives CATTPVGRRYNEQFF.

This clonotype was detected a few times. This chain connects TRBV3-1 to TRBJ1-3, with D perhaps TRBD1 (5 bases). The CDR3 length is 16 residues. V gave up 3 bases and J gave up 0 bases, with 12 bases separating them. Germline V lookup: CDR1 LGHDT, CDR2 YNNKEL (reference sequence). Written as DNA, the CDR3 is TGTGCCAGCAGCCACCGACAGCGGAGCTCTGGAAACACCATATATTTT. Translation: CASSHRQRSSGNTIYF.